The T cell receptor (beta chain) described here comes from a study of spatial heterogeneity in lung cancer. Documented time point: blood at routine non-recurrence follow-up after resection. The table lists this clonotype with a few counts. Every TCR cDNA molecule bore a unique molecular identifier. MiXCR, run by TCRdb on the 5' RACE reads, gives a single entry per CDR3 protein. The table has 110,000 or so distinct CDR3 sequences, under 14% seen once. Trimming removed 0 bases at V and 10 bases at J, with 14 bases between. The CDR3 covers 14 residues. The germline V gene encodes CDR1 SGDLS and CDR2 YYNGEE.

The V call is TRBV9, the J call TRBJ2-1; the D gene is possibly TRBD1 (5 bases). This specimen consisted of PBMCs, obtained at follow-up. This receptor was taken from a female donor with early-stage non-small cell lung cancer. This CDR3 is CASSVGTGLTEQFF. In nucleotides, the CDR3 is TGTGCCAGCAGCGTAGGAACAGGTTTAACCGAGCAGTTCTTC. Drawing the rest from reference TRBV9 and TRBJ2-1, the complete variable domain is DSGVTQTPKHLITATGQRVTLRCSPRSGDLSVYWYQQSLDQGLQFLIQYYNGEERAKGNILERFSAQQFPDLHSELNLSSLELGDSALYFCASSVGTGLTEQFFGPGTRLTVL.